This T cell receptor (beta chain) was captured by sequencing in a study of PD-1 blockade in classical Hodgkin lymphoma. This CDR3 comprises 14 residues. Trimming at V came to 5 bases and at J to 2 bases, leaving 7 bases not matched to a gene. The germline V gene has CDR1 SGHNT and CDR2 YYREEE (reference sequence). Repertoires were generated with immunoSEQ multiplex PCR, while TCRdb's copy carries only in-frame clones and drops some. The sample includes approximately 61,000 clones, 80% to 90% of them seen just once. All patients relapsed after autologous stem cell transplantation, and brentuximab vedotin exposure varied.

Sequenced material: peripheral blood mononuclear cells (PBMCs), taken at baseline. The chain carries TRBV5-4 and TRBJ2-7; 7 bases are shared with TRBD1. This receptor was obtained from a human donor with classical Hodgkin lymphoma. CDR3 coding DNA: TGTGCCAGCAGGGGCCCGGGACAGACCTACGAGCAGTACTTC. As protein: CASRGPGQTYEQYF.